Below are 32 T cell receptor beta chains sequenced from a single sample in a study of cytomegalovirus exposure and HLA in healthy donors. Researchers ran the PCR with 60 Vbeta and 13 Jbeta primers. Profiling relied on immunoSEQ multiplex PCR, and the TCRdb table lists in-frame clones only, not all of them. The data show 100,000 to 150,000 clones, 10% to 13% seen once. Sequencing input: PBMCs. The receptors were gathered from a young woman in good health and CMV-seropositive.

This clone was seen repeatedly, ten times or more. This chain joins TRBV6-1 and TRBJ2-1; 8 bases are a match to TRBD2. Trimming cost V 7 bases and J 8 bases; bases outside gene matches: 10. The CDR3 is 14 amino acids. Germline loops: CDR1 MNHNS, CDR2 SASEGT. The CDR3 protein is CASIPAGVSDEQFF. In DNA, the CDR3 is TGTGCCAGCATTCCAGCGGGAGTTTCGGATGAGCAGTTCTTC.

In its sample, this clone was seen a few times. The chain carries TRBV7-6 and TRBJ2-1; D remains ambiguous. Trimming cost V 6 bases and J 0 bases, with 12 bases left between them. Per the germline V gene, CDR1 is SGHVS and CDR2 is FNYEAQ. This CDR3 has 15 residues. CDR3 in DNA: TGTGCCAGCAGTGAGGAGCTGATCTCCTACAATGAGCAGTTCTTC. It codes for CASSEELISYNEQFF.

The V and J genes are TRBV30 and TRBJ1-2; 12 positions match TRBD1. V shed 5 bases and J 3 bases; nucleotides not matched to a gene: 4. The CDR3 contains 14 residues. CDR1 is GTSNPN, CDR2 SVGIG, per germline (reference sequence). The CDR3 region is CAWGTGGAYYGYTF. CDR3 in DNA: TGTGCCTGGGGGACAGGGGGCGCATACTATGGCTACACCTTC.

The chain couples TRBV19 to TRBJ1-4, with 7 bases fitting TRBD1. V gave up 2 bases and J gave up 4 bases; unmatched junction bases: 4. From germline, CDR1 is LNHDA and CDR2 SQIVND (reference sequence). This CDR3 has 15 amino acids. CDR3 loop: CASSIQGGGNEKLFF. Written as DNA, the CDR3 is TGTGCCAGTAGTATACAGGGGGGAGGTAATGAAAAACTGTTTTTT. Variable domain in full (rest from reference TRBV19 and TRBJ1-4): DGGITQSPKYLFRKEGQNVTLSCEQNLNHDAMYWYRQDPGQGLRLIYYSQIVNDFQKGDIAEGYSVSREKKESFPLTVTSAQKNPTAFYLCASSIQGGGNEKLFFGSGTQLSVL.

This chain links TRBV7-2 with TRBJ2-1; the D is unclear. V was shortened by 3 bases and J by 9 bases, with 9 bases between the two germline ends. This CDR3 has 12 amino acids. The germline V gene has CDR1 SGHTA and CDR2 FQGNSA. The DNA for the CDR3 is TGTGCCAGCAGCTTCCAAGCAAGTGAGCAGTTCTTC. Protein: CASSFQASEQFF.

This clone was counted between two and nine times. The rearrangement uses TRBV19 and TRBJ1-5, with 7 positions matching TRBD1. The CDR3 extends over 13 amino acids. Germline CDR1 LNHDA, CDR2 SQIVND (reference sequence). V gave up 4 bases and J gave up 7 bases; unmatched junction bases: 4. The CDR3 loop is CASSKGAGQPQHF. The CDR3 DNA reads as TGTGCCAGTAGTAAGGGGGCGGGCCAGCCCCAGCATTTT.

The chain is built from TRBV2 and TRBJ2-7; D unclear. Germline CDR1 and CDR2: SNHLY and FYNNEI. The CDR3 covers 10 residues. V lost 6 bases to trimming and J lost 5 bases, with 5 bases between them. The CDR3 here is CASSPNEQYF. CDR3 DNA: TGTGCCAGCAGCCCAAACGAGCAGTACTTC.

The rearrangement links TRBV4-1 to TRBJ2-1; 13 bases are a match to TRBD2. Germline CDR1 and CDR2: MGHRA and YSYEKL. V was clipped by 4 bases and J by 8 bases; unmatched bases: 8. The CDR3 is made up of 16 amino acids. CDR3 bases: TGCGCCAGCAGCCCACAACTAGCGGGAGGGCAACATGAGCAGTTCTTC. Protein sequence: CASSPQLAGGQHEQFF.

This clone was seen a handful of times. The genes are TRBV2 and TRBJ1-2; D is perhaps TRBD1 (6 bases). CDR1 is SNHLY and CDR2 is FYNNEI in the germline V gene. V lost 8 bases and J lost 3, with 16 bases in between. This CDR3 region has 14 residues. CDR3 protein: CASVVQGSHYGYTF. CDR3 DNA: TGTGCCAGCGTGGTACAGGGATCCCACTATGGCTACACCTTC.

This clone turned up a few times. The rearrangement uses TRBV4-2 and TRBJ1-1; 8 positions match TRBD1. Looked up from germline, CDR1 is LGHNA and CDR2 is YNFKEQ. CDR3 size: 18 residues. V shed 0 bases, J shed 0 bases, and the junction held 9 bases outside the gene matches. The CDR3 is CASSQDRVGQVMNTEAFF. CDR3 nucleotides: TGTGCCAGCAGCCAAGATCGAGTGGGACAGGTCATGAACACTGAAGCTTTCTTT.

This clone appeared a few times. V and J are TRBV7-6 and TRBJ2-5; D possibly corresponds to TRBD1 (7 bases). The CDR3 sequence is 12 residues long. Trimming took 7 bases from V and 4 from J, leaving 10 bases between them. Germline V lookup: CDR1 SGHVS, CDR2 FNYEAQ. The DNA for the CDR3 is TGTGCCAGCACCCAGGGGGGAGAGACCCAGTACTTC. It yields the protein CASTQGGETQYF.

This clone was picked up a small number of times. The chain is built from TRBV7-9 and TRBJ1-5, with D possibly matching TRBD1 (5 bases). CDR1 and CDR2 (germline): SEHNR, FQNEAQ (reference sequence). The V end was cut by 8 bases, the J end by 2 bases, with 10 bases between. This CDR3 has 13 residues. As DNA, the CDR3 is TGTGCCAGCTTCGGCAGGGGCAATCAGCCCCAGCATTTT. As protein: CASFGRGNQPQHF.

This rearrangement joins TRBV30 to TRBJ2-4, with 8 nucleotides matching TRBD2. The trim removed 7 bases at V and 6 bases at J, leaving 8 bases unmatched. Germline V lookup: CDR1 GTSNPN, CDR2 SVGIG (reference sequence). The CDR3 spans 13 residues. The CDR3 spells CASSGRGGNIQYF. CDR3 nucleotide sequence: TGTGCCTCAAGCGGGAGAGGGGGAAACATTCAGTACTTC.

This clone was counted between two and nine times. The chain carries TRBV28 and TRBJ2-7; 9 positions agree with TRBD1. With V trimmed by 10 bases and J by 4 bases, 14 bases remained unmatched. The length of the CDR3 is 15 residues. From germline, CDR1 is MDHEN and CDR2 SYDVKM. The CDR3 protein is CATKNTGTGPYEQYF. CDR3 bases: TGTGCCACCAAGAATACCGGGACAGGGCCGTACGAGCAGTACTTC.

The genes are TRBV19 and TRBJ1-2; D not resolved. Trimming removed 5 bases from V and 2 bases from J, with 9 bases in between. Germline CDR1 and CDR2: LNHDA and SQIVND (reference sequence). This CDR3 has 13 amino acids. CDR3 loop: CASSPDKNYGYTF. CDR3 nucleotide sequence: TGTGCCAGTAGTCCCGACAAGAACTATGGCTACACCTTC.

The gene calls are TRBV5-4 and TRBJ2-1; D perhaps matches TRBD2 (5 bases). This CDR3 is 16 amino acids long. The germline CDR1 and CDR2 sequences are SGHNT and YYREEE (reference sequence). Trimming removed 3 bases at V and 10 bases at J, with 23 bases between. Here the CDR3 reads CASSSPERVLPQEQFF. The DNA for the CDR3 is TGTGCCAGCAGCTCCCCCGAGAGGGTCCTACCTCAGGAGCAGTTCTTC.

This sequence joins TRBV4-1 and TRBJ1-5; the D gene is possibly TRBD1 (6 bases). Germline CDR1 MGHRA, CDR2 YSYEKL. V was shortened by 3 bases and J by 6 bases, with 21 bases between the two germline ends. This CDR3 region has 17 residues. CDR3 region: CASSHPTEGDYLQPQHF. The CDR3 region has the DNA TGCGCCAGCAGCCACCCCACAGAGGGGGATTACCTTCAGCCCCAGCATTTT.

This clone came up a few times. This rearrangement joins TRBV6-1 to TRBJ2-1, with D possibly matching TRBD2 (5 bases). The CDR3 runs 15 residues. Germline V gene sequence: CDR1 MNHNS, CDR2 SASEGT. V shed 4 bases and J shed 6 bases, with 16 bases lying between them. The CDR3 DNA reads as TGTGCCAGCAGTGCCCCCTCGGGATTACGCAATGAGCAGTTCTTC. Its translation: CASSAPSGLRNEQFF.

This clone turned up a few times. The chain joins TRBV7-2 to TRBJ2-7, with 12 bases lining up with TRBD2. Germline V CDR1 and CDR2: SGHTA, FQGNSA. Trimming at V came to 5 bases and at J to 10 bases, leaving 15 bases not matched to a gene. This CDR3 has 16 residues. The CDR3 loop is CASSPRLAGVPLNQYF. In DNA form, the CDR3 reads TGTGCCAGCAGCCCTAGACTAGCGGGAGTCCCTCTGAACCAGTACTTC.

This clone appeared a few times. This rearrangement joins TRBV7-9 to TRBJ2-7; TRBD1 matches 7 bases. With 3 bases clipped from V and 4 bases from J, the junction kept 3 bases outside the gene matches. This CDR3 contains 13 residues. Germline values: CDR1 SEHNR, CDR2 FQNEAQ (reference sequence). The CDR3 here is CASSFTGVYEQYF. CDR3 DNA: TGTGCCAGCAGCTTTACAGGGGTTTACGAGCAGTACTTC.

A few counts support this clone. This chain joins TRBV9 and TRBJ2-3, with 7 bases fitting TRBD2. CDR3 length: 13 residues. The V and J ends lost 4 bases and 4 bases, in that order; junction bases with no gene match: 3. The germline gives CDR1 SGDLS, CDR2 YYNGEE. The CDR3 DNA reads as TGTGCCAGCAGCAAGGGAGGGGCAGATACGCAGTATTTT. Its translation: CASSKGGADTQYF.

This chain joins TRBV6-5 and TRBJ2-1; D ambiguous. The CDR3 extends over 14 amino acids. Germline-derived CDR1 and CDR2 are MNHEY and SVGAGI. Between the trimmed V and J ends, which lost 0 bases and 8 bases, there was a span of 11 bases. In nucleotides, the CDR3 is TGTGCCAGCAGTTACTCTGGTAGCCGCGATGAGCAGTTCTTC. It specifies CASSYSGSRDEQFF.

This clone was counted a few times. The CDR3 DNA follows: TGTGCCGTCGGGACACCTTTGTTGAGGACCTTC. Protein sequence: CAVGTPLLRTF. The chain links TRBV6-1 to TRBJ1-2; D may be TRBD1 (6 bases). Germline CDR1 is MNHNS and CDR2 is SASEGT. The ends were cut back, 11 bases at V and 14 bases at J, with 21 bases in the middle. The length of the CDR3 is 11 residues.

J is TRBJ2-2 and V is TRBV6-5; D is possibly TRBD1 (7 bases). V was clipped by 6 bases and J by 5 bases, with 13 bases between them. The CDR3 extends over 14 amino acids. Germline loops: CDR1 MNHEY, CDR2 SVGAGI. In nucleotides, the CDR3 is TGTGCCAGCAGAACGGCAGGGGGGACCGGGGAGCTGTTTTTT. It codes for CASRTAGGTGELFF.

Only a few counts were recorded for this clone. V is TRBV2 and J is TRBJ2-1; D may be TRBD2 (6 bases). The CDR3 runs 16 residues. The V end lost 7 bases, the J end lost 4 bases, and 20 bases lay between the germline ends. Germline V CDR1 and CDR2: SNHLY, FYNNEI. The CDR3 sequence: CASTRAGGTRYNEQFF. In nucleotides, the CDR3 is TGTGCCAGCACTCGGGCGGGCGGGACTCGGTACAATGAGCAGTTCTTC.

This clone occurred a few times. The CDR3 DNA sequence: TGTGCCAGCAGTTACCCCGTCGGGGAGCTGTTTTTT. This encodes CASSYPVGELFF. V is TRBV6-6 and J is TRBJ2-2, with no clear D. Germline V gene sequence: CDR1 MNHNY, CDR2 SVGAGI (reference sequence). The V end was cut by 2 bases, the J end by 7 bases, with 5 bases between. The CDR3 is 12 amino acids.

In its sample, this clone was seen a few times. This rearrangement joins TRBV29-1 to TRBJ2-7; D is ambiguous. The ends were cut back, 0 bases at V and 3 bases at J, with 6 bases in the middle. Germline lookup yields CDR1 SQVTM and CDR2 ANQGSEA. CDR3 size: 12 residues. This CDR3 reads CSVEDTVYEQYF. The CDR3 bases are TGCAGCGTTGAAGATACGGTCTACGAGCAGTACTTC.

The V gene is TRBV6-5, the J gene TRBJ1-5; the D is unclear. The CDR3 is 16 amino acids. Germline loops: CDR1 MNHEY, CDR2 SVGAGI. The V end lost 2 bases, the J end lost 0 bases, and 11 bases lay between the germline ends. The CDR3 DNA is TGTGCCAGCAGTTACAAAAACAGAGATAGCAATCAGCCCCAGCATTTT. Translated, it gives CASSYKNRDSNQPQHF.

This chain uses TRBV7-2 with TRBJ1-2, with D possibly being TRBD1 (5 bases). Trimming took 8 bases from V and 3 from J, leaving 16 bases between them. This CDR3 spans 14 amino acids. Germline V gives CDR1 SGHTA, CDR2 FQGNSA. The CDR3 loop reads CASQERGIYYGYTF. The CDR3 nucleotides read TGTGCCAGCCAAGAAAGGGGCATCTACTATGGCTACACCTTC.

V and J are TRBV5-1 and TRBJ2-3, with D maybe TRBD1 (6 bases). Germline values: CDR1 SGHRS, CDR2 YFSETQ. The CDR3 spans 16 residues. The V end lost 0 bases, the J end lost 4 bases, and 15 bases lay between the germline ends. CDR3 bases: TGCGCCAGCAGCTTGGCCACAGGGATTGAGGCAGATACGCAGTATTTT. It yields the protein CASSLATGIEADTQYF.

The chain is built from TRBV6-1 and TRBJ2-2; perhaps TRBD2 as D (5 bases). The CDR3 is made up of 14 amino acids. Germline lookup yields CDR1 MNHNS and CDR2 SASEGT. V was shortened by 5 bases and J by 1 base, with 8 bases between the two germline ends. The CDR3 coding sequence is TGTGCCAGCAGTACGGACTGGAACACCGGGGAGCTGTTTTTT. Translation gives CASSTDWNTGELFF.

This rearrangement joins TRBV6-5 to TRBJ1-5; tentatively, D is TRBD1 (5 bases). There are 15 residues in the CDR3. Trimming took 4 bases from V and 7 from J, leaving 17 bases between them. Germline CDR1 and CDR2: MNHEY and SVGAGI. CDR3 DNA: TGTGCCAGCAGTTCCGAACCCTGGGGGGAACAGCCCCAGCATTTT. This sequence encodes CASSSEPWGEQPQHF.